The 26 T cell receptor beta chains below come from one sample, sequenced in a study of blood T cell repertoires in COVID-19. Sequencing used immunoSEQ multiplex PCR; TCRdb keeps in-frame clones, though not all of them. The sample includes 95,000 to 120,000 clones, less than 85% of them seen just once. Sequenced material: peripheral blood. All receptors derive from a human donor in a cohort sampled during active COVID-19.

This chain joins TRBV6-2 or TRBV6-3 and TRBJ2-1; possible D gene TRBD2, 5 bases. The V and J ends lost 5 bases and 12 bases respectively, with 20 bases between them. This CDR3 region has 14 residues. Looked up from germline, CDR1 is MNHEY and CDR2 is SVGEGT. The DNA of the CDR3 is TGTGCCAGCAGTGACCGGGGTTCAGGTGAGGGGCAGTTCTTC. Amino acid sequence: CASSDRGSGEGQFF.

On this clone: Mismatch with germline at one junction end may stem from a read error. The CDR3 protein is CASSLGAWEPYF. The CDR3 DNA reads TGTGCCAGCAGCTTAGGAGCTTGGGAGCCGTACTTC. The chain recombines TRBV11-2 with TRBJ2-7; D is perhaps TRBD2 (5 bases). This CDR3 has 12 amino acids. Germline V gene data show CDR1 as SGHAT and CDR2 as FQNNGV.

The chain recombines TRBV19 with TRBJ2-3; TRBD1 matches at 11 bases. Germline trimming cut 5 bases from V and 5 bases from J; bases unmatched to any gene: 6. The CDR3 sequence is 15 residues long. Per the germline V gene, CDR1 is LNHDA and CDR2 is SQIVND (reference sequence). The CDR3 protein is CASSPRTGGKDTQYF. The CDR3 DNA is TGTGCCAGTAGTCCGAGGACAGGGGGCAAAGATACGCAGTATTTT.

The chain employs TRBV15 and TRBJ2-2; 14 positions agree with TRBD2. Germline V gene data show CDR1 as LNHNV and CDR2 as YYDKDF (reference sequence). V was pared by 2 bases and J by 4 bases, with 12 bases of the junction left unmatched. This CDR3 is 20 amino acids long. CDR3 protein: CATSRQGHGTSGGTTGELFF. DNA of the CDR3: TGTGCCACCAGCAGACAGGGGCATGGGACTAGCGGGGGAACCACCGGGGAGCTGTTTTTT.

The rearrangement uses TRBV27 and TRBJ2-7, with 11 bases identical to TRBD2. Germline V gene sequence: CDR1 MNHEY, CDR2 SMNVEV (reference sequence). The V segment lost 2 bases and the J segment 2 bases; nucleotides outside the gene matches: 5. The CDR3 runs to 16 residues. The CDR3 DNA reads TGTGCCAGCAGTTTAAGACTAGCGGGGATTCCCTACGAGCAGTACTTC. Translated: CASSLRLAGIPYEQYF.

The CDR3 here is CASSPGQGTQPQHF. The CDR3 DNA is TGTGCCAGCAGTCCCGGACAGGGCACTCAGCCCCAGCATTTT. The chain carries TRBV28 and TRBJ1-5; 8 positions agree with TRBD1. The V segment lost 5 bases and the J segment 6 bases; nucleotides outside the gene matches: 6. CDR3 size: 14 residues. CDR1 and CDR2 from the germline V gene are MDHEN and SYDVKM.

This clone showed up many times. The chain combines TRBV7-8 with TRBJ1-1; D ambiguous. Trimming shortened V by 5 bases and J by 7 bases, and 26 bases separated the two germline ends. The CDR3 spans 17 residues. Germline V CDR1 and CDR2: SGHVS, FQNEAQ. The CDR3 protein is CASSRGGGSAVQSEAFF. The CDR3 DNA reads TGTGCCAGCAGCCGCGGTGGAGGATCGGCTGTTCAAAGTGAAGCTTTCTTT.

This clone appeared a few times. The rearrangement uses TRBV28 and TRBJ1-6; no clear D gene. The CDR3 consists of 17 residues. Trimming stripped 5 bases from V and 0 bases from J, with 14 bases between. Looked up from germline, CDR1 is MDHEN and CDR2 is SYDVKM. CDR3 amino acids: CASSAPQPSSYNSPLHF. CDR3 sequence (DNA): TGTGCCAGCAGTGCCCCACAGCCGAGCTCCTATAATTCACCCCTCCACTTT.

The gene calls are TRBV6-5 and TRBJ1-2; 11 bases match TRBD1. The CDR3 consists of 15 residues. With V trimmed by 4 bases and J by 6 bases, 7 bases remained unmatched. Germline assignment: CDR1 MNHEY and CDR2 SVGAGI. CDR3 amino acids: CASSFRTGGGNGYTF. Written as DNA, the CDR3 is TGTGCCAGCAGTTTCCGGACAGGGGGCGGAAATGGCTACACCTTC.

This clone has just one count. The V gene is TRBV14, the J gene TRBJ1-3; no clear D gene. The germline V gene has CDR1 SGHDN and CDR2 FVKESK. V was trimmed by 1 base and J by 4 bases, leaving 5 bases between them. CDR3 length: 13 residues. As DNA, the CDR3 is TGTGCCAGCAGCCAAGGTCGGGGAAACACCATATATTTT. Its translation: CASSQGRGNTIYF. The full variable domain, in which reference TRBV14 and TRBJ1-3 provide the parts outside the CDR3, is EAGVTQFPSHSVIEKGQTVTLRCDPISGHDNLYWYRRVMGKEIKFLLHFVKESKQDESGMPNNRFLAERTGGTYSTLKVQPAELEDSGVYFCASSQGRGNTIYFGEGSWLTVV.

The chain employs TRBV19 and TRBJ1-5, with D perhaps matching TRBD1 (6 bases). V dropped 4 bases and J dropped 0 bases, with 13 bases sitting between them. Germline CDR1 LNHDA, CDR2 SQIVND (reference sequence). This CDR3 is built from 16 residues. CDR3 DNA sequence: TGTGCCAGTAGTACCCAAGGGGGATTTAGCAATCAGCCCCAGCATTTT. This codes for CASSTQGGFSNQPQHF.

The chain links TRBV2 to TRBJ1-4; 8 bases match TRBD1. Germline V gene data show CDR1 as SNHLY and CDR2 as FYNNEI. V shed 6 bases, J shed 2 bases, and the junction held 5 bases outside the gene matches. The CDR3 runs to 15 residues. CDR3 sequence reads: CASRRQGITNEKLFF. DNA for the CDR3: TGTGCCAGCAGGCGACAGGGGATTACTAATGAAAAACTGTTTTTT.

This chain links TRBV6-5 with TRBJ1-4; D gene uncertain. The CDR3 spans 15 residues. Germline loops: CDR1 MNHEY, CDR2 SVGAGI. V shed 1 base and J shed 8 bases, with 14 bases lying between them. The CDR3 sequence is CASSYFLEGKEKLFF. The CDR3 DNA is TGTGCCAGCAGTTACTTTTTGGAGGGCAAGGAAAAACTGTTTTTT.

V usage is TRBV30 and J usage is TRBJ2-1; 9 bases map to TRBD1. Germline V lookup: CDR1 GTSNPN, CDR2 SVGIG (reference sequence). The CDR3 has 16 residues. Germline trimming cut 3 bases from V and 4 bases from J; bases unmatched to any gene: 10. CDR3 protein: CAWSHYTGGWYNEQFF. The CDR3 nucleotides read TGTGCCTGGAGCCATTATACAGGGGGCTGGTACAATGAGCAGTTCTTC.

The rearrangement joins TRBV5-1 to TRBJ1-2; D perhaps matches TRBD1 (6 bases). V shed 4 bases and J shed 2 bases, with 18 bases lying between them. This CDR3 has 16 amino acids. Germline V CDR1 and CDR2: SGHRS, YFSETQ. In nucleotides, the CDR3 is TGCGCCAGCAGCGCGGGGAGGGGGATTGCAAACTATGGCTACACCTTC. This encodes CASSAGRGIANYGYTF.

The rearrangement uses TRBV19 and TRBJ2-6; no reliable D call. The CDR3 extends over 14 amino acids. CDR1 is LNHDA, CDR2 SQIVND, per germline (reference sequence). V was cut by 3 bases and J by 1 base, with 4 bases left in between. The CDR3 DNA reads as TGTGCCAGTAGTATCGGGTCTGGGGCCAACGTCCTGACTTTC. It yields the protein CASSIGSGANVLTF. The variable domain in full, completed from reference TRBV19 and TRBJ2-6, reads DGGITQSPKYLFRKEGQNVTLSCEQNLNHDAMYWYRQDPGQGLRLIYYSQIVNDFQKGDIAEGYSVSREKKESFPLTVTSAQKNPTAFYLCASSIGSGANVLTFGAGSRLTVL.

The table lists this clone with a count of one. This sequence joins TRBV7-2 and TRBJ1-2; the D gene is possibly TRBD1 (5 bases). Trimming pared 1 base from V and 8 bases from J, leaving 14 bases between. This CDR3 contains 14 residues. Germline V gene sequence: CDR1 SGHTA, CDR2 FQGNSA. The CDR3 coding sequence is TGTGCCAGCAGCTTAGAGGCTCCAGGGAAGGGCTACACCTTC. Amino acids: CASSLEAPGKGYTF. Based on the CDR3 plus reference TRBV7-2 and TRBJ1-2, the full variable domain is GAGVSQSPSNKVTEKGKDVELRCDPISGHTALYWYRQSLGQGLEFLIYFQGNSAPDKSGLPSDRFSAERTGGSVSTLTIQRTQQEDSAVYLCASSLEAPGKGYTFGSGTRLTVV.

This chain links TRBV5-4 with TRBJ2-1, with TRBD1 matching over 9 bases. Looked up from germline, CDR1 is SGHNT and CDR2 is YYREEE (reference sequence). The CDR3 loop spans 16 amino acids. The junction had 10 bases not matched to a gene; V was cut back by 3 bases and J by 6 bases. The chain's CDR3 is CASSSYRDRVSNEQFF. DNA for the CDR3: TGTGCCAGCAGCTCCTACCGGGACAGGGTATCCAATGAGCAGTTCTTC.

This clone was seen just once. V usage is TRBV21-1 and J usage is TRBJ2-7; the table's D call, TRBD2, was not checked against the DNA. TRBV21-1 counts as a pseudogene. The CDR3 is 13 amino acids. The CDR3 DNA reads TGTGCCAGCAGCACCTCCCCCTCCTACGAGCAGTACTTC. Translated: CASSTSPSYEQYF.

V and J are TRBV5-4 and TRBJ2-7, with a possible D match to TRBD2 (7 bases). The germline gives CDR1 SGHNT, CDR2 YYREEE (reference sequence). Trimming shortened V by 2 bases and J by 2 bases, and 11 bases separated the two germline ends. This CDR3 is built from 14 residues. Here the CDR3 DNA reads TGTGCCAGCAGCTTTCGGGGGGCCCCCTACGAGCAGTACTTC. Translation: CASSFRGAPYEQYF.

V gene TRBV25-1 combines with J gene TRBJ2-1; 9 positions match TRBD1. V was clipped by 2 bases and J by 9 bases; unmatched bases: 5. The CDR3 contains 14 residues. CDR1 and CDR2 (germline): MGHDK, SYGVNS. The CDR3, as DNA: TGTGCCAGCAGTGAACCGGGACAGGGAAGTGAGCAGTTCTTC. Translation gives CASSEPGQGSEQFF.

The chain is built from TRBV19 and TRBJ2-3; no clear D. Trimming took 5 bases from V and 4 from J, leaving 10 bases between them. Germline V lookup: CDR1 LNHDA, CDR2 SQIVND (reference sequence). CDR3 size: 13 residues. CDR3 protein: CASSGWASDTQYF. In DNA form, the CDR3 reads TGTGCCAGTAGTGGGTGGGCTTCAGATACGCAGTATTTT.

The chain joins TRBV7-2 to TRBJ1-1, with 7 nucleotides matching TRBD1. Germline-derived CDR1 and CDR2 are SGHTA and FQGNSA. The junction had 8 bases not matched to a gene; V was cut back by 5 bases and J by 5 bases. CDR3 size: 14 residues. The CDR3 region has the DNA TGTGCCAGCAGCAGGGGACAGTCCGAAACTGAAGCTTTCTTT. It codes for CASSRGQSETEAFF.

The CDR3, as DNA: TGTGCCAGCAGCACTGGACAGTCAACTAATGAAAAACTGTTTTTT. Translating gives CASSTGQSTNEKLFF. The chain employs TRBV5-8 and TRBJ1-4, with D possibly being TRBD1 (6 bases). Germline V gene data show CDR1 as SGHTS and CDR2 as YDEGEE. The CDR3 runs 15 residues. V shed 4 bases and J shed 0 bases, with 10 bases lying between them. The full variable domain, completed using reference TRBV5-8 and TRBJ1-4, is EAGVTQSPTHLIKTRGQQATLRCSPISGHTSVYWYQQALGLGLQFLLWYDEGEERNRGNFPPRFSGRQFPNYSSELNVNALELEDSALYLCASSTGQSTNEKLFFGSGTQLSVL.

The chain is built from TRBV19 and TRBJ1-1; maybe TRBD1 (5 bases). The length of the CDR3 is 14 residues. V shed 4 bases and J shed 7 bases, with 16 bases lying between them. The germline V gene encodes CDR1 LNHDA and CDR2 SQIVND (reference sequence). The CDR3 protein is CASSTQGNDYEAFF. CDR3 bases: TGTGCCAGTAGTACCCAGGGAAATGATTATGAAGCTTTCTTT.

The V gene is TRBV4-3, the J gene TRBJ2-1, with TRBD1 matching over 11 bases. V shed 1 base, J shed 6 bases, and the junction held 11 bases outside the gene matches. CDR1 and CDR2 from the germline V gene are LGHNA and YSLEER. The CDR3 spans 18 residues. CDR3 sequence: CASSQVGSRDRGTNEQFF. CDR3 DNA: TGCGCCAGCAGCCAAGTCGGGAGCAGGGACAGGGGGACCAATGAGCAGTTCTTC.